The rows below give T cell receptor beta chains drawn from one sample of a study of response to subunit inactivated influenza vaccine. A single record per CDR3 protein comes from TCRdb applying MiXCR to the RT-PCR reads. The data hold 500,000 to 600,000 distinct CDR3 sequences, with 15% to 20% observed a single time. The material sequenced was CD4+ T cells sorted from PBMCs, taken roughly 24 months after vaccination. The receptors stem from a man aged 50-75 years who received an inactivated influenza vaccine. The CDR3 runs from the conserved cysteine through the conserved F or W. A D gene is named only where the DNA matches it firmly. Clone size is given for some rows only: seen once, a few or many times, or a class if the clone is expanded.

V gene	J gene	D gene	clone size	CDR3 DNA	CDR3 protein
TRBV3-1	TRBJ1-4	TRBD1	few	TGTGCCAGCAGCCAAGGGACAGGGGCTAATGAAAAACTGTTTTTT	CASSQGTGANEKLFF
TRBV11-2	TRBJ1-6	.	few	TGTGCCAGCAACCTGGCTAGCTCCTATAATTCACCCCTCCACTTT	CASNLASSYNSPLHF
TRBV7-2	TRBJ2-1	.	few	TGTGCCAGCAGCTTAGCGCCCGGGACCTACAATGAGCAGTTCTTC	CASSLAPGTYNEQFF
TRBV3-1	TRBJ2-1	.	many	TGTGCCAGCAGCCGGAACAGGGTCCGTGAGCAGTTCTTC	CASSRNRVREQFF
TRBV24-1	TRBJ2-5	.	.	TGTGCCACCAGTGCGGCAGGGCCGTCCCAAGAGACCCAGTACTTC	CATSAAGPSQETQYF
TRBV20-1	TRBJ2-7	TRBD1	many	TGCAGTGCTAGAGATATCGCGGCAGGGGGCCACCTAATCTACGAGCAGTACTTC	CSARDIAAGGHLIYEQYF
TRBV10-3	TRBJ2-3	TRBD2	many	TGTGCCATCAGTTCTTCCACCGGGGGGGCAGATACGCAGTATTTT	CAISSSTGGADTQYF
TRBV7-6	TRBJ2-1	.	.	TGTGCCAGCAGCAAGGGGACTTATAATGAGCAGTTCTTC	CASSKGTYNEQFF
TRBV6-2/TRBV6-3	TRBJ1-5	TRBD1	few	TGTGCCAGCAGTTACTCAGGGGGCGGCTACCAGCCCCAGCATTTT	CASSYSGGGYQPQHF
TRBV5-1	TRBJ2-5	.	.	TGCGCCAGCAGCTTGAGACAGGGAGGTTCCGAGACCCAGTACTTC	CASSLRQGGSETQYF
TRBV2	TRBJ1-6	TRBD1	many	TGTGCCAGCTCCGGGACAGGGTATAATTCACCCCTCCACTTT	CASSGTGYNSPLHF
TRBV20-1	TRBJ1-4	.	.	TGCAGTGCTAGAAAAGGGACAACTAATGAAAAACTGTTTTTT	CSARKGTTNEKLFF
TRBV7-2	TRBJ2-1	TRBD2	few	TGTGCCAGCAGCTTAAAAGCGGGGGCGAGTGAGCAGTTCTTC	CASSLKAGASEQFF
TRBV11-2	TRBJ2-1	TRBD2	.	TGTGCCAGCAGCTTAAACCGGGGGGAGGACAATGAGCAGTTCTTC	CASSLNRGEDNEQFF
TRBV3-1	TRBJ1-6	.	few	TGTGCCAGCAGCCAACAGACAGGTAGCGCGAATTCACCCCTCCACTTT	CASSQQTGSANSPLHF
TRBV5-1	TRBJ2-2	.	few	TGCGCCAGCAGCGCACCCCTAGCAACCGGGGAGCTGTTTTTT	CASSAPLATGELFF
TRBV5-5	TRBJ2-1	TRBD2	few	TGTGCCAGCAGCCCCGATACGGGACTAGCGGGAGAGGGTGAGCAGTTCTTC	CASSPDTGLAGEGEQFF
TRBV5-1	TRBJ2-3	.	.	TGCGCCAGCAGCTCGCGAATCGGGGGGCCCACAGATACGCAGTATTTT	CASSSRIGGPTDTQYF
TRBV7-9	TRBJ2-7	TRBD1	.	TGTGCCAGCAGCTTAGATACCGGACAGGGGTCGAACGAGCAGTACTTC	CASSLDTGQGSNEQYF
TRBV20-1	TRBJ2-2	TRBD1	.	TGCAGTGCTAGACCTTCGACAGGGTGGACCGGGGAGCTGTTTTTT	CSARPSTGWTGELFF
TRBV11-2	TRBJ2-5	.	.	TGTGCCAGCAGCCAAGAGGTCACGGAGACCCAGTACTTC	CASSQEVTETQYF
TRBV12-3/TRBV12-4	TRBJ2-1	.	many	TGTGCCAGCAGTTTGGGCCGGGTGGCCTACAATGAGCAGTTCTTC	CASSLGRVAYNEQFF
TRBV6-2/TRBV6-3	TRBJ2-3	TRBD2	.	TGTGCCAGCAAGAACGGGGCGGGACTAGCGGGGTACACAGATACGCAGTATTTT	CASKNGAGLAGYTDTQYF
TRBV18	TRBJ2-3	.	.	TGTGCCAGCTCACCCCACACAACAGATACGCAGTATTTT	CASSPHTTDTQYF
TRBV29-1	TRBJ2-3	.	many	TGCAGCGTCCAACAAACAGATACGCAGTATTTT	CSVQQTDTQYF
TRBV3-1	TRBJ2-1	TRBD2	.	TGTGCCAGCAGCCAAGAAAGACTAGCGGGACACAATGAGCAGTTCTTC	CASSQERLAGHNEQFF